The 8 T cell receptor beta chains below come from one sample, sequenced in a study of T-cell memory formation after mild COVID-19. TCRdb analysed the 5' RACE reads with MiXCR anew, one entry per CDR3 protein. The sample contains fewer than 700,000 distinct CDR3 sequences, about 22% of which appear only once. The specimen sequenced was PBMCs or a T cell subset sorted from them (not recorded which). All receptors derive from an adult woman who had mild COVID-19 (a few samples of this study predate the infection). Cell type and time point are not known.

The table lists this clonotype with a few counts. CDR3 loop: CASSLRGDRGLVMNTEAFF. The CDR3 DNA sequence: TGTGCCAGCAGCTTAAGGGGGGACAGGGGGCTTGTTATGAACACTGAAGCTTTCTTT. The chain is built from TRBV7-3 and TRBJ1-1, with TRBD1 identical over 12 bases. J was trimmed by 0 bases and V by 1 base; bases with no gene match: 9. Germline V gives CDR1 SGHTA, CDR2 FQGTGA. The CDR3 is made up of 19 amino acids.

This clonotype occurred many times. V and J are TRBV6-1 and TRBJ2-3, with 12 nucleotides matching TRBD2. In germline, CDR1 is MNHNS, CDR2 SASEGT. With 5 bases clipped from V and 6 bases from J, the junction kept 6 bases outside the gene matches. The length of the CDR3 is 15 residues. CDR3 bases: TGTGCCAGCAGTAGACTAGCGGGGGAAGAGGATACGCAGTATTTT. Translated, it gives CASSRLAGEEDTQYF.

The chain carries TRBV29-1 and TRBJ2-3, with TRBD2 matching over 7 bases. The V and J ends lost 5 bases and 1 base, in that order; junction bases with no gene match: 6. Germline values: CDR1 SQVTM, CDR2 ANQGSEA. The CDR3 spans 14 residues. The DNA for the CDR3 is TGCAGCGTTAAGGGAGGGGAGGGCACAGATACGCAGTATTTT. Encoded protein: CSVKGGEGTDTQYF.

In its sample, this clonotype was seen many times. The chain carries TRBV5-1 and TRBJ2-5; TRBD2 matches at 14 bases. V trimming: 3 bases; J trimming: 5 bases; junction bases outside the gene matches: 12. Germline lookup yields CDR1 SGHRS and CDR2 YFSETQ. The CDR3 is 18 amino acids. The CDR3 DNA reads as TGCGCCAGCAGCTCGGGACTAGCGGGGGACAACGGAAGGGAGACCCAGTACTTC. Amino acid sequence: CASSSGLAGDNGRETQYF. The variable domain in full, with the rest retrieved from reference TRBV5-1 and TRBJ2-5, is KAGVTQTPRYLIKTRGQQVTLSCSPISGHRSVSWYQQTPGQGLQFLFEYFSETQRNKGNFPGRFSGRQFSNSRSEMNVSTLELGDSALYLCASSSGLAGDNGRETQYFGPGTRLLVL.

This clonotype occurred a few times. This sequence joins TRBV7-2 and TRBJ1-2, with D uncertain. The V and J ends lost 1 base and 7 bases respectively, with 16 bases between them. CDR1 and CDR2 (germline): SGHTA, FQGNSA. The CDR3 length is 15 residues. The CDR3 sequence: CASSLVKGEMSGYTF. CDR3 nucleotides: TGTGCCAGCAGCTTAGTTAAGGGTGAAATGTCTGGCTACACCTTC.

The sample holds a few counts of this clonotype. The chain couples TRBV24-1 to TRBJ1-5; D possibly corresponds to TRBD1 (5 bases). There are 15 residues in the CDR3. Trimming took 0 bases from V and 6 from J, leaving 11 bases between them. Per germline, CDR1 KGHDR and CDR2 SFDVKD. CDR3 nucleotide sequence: TGTGCCACCAGTGATTTGGACAGTCAAAGTCAGCCCCAGCATTTT. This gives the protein CATSDLDSQSQPQHF.

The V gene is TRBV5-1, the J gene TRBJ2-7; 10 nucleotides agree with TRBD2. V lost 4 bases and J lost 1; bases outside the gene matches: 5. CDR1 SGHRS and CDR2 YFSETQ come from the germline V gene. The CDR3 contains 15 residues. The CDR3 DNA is TGCGCCAGCAGCCAAGCGGGAGGGCCTTCCTACGAGCAGTACTTC. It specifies CASSQAGGPSYEQYF.

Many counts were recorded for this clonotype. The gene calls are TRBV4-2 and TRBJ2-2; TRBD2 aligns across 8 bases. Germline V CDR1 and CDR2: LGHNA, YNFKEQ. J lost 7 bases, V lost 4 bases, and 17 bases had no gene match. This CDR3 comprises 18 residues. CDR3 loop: CASSPSIVREGLGGELFF. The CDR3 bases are TGTGCCAGCAGCCCCTCGATTGTTCGGGAGGGCCTGGGCGGGGAGCTGTTTTTT.